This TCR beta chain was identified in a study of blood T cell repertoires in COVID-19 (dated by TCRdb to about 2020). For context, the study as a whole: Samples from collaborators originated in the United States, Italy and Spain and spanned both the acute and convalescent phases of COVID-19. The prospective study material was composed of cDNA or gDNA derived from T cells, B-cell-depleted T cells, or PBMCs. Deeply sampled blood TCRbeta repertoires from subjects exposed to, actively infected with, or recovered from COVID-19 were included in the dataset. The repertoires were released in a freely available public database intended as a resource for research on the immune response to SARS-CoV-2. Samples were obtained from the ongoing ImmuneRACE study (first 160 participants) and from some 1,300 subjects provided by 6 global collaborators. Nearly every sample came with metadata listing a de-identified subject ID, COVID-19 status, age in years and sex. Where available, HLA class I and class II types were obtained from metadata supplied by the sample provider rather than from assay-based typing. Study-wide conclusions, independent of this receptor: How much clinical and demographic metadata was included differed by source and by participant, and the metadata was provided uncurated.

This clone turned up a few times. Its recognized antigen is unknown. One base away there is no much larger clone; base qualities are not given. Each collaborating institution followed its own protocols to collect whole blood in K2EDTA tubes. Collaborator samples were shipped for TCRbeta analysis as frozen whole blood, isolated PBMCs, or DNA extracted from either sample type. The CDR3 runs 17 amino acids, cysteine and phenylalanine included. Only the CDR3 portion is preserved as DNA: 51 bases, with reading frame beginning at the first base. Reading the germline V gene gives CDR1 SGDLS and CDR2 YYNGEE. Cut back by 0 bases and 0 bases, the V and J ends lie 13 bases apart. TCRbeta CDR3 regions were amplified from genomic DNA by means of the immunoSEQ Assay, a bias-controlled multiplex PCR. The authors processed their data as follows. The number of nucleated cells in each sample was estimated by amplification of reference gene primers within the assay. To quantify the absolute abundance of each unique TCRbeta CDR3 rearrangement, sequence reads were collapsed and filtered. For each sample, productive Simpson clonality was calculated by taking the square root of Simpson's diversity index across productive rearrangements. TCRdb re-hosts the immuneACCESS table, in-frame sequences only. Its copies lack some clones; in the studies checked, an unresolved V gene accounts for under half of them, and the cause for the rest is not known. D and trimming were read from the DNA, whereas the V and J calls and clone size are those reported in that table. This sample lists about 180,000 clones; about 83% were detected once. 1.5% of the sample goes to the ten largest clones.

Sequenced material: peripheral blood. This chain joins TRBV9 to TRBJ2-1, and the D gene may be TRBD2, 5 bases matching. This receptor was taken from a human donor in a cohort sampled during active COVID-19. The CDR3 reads CASSVEGERSSYNEQFF. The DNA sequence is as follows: TGTGCCAGCAGCGTAGAAGGAGAGCGGAGCTCCTACAATGAGCAGTTCTTC.